Listed below are T cell receptor beta chains from one sample, sequenced in a study of cytomegalovirus exposure and HLA in healthy donors. Libraries were prepared by immunoSEQ multiplex PCR; TCRdb keeps only in-frame clonotypes and omits some of them. Of around 250,000 clones in the sample, about 86% were seen once. The source material was PBMCs. The source of these receptors is a woman aged 60-70 years in good health and CMV-seropositive. Each CDR3 is given with its conserved first and last residue. A D gene is named only where the DNA matches it firmly. A row's size may be missing; if present it is once, few, many or a size class.

cdr3_aa: CASSFTGGANQPQHF; cdr3_nt: TGTGCCAGTAGTTTCACAGGGGGCGCGAATCAGCCCCAGCATTTT; clone_size: .; j_call: TRBJ1-5; v_call: TRBV19; d_call: TRBD1
cdr3_aa: CASNPRLAGDYEQYF; cdr3_nt: TGTGCCAGCAATCCTAGACTAGCGGGGGACTACGAGCAGTACTTC; clone_size: .; j_call: TRBJ2-7; v_call: TRBV6-5; d_call: TRBD2
cdr3_aa: CATKRGGAYGYTF; cdr3_nt: TGTGCCACCAAAAGGGGGGGGGCCTATGGCTACACCTTC; clone_size: .; j_call: TRBJ1-2; v_call: TRBV27; d_call: .
cdr3_aa: CASSLAQGGTEAFF; cdr3_nt: TGTGCCAGCAGCTTGGCACAGGGCGGCACTGAAGCTTTCTTT; clone_size: few; j_call: TRBJ1-1; v_call: TRBV5-6; d_call: .
cdr3_aa: CASSVPGGRIDGYTF; cdr3_nt: TGTGCCAGCAGCGTACCCGGGGGGCGGATTGATGGCTACACCTTC; clone_size: .; j_call: TRBJ1-2; v_call: TRBV9; d_call: .
cdr3_aa: CASCQGGSPLHF; cdr3_nt: TGTGCCAGCTGCCAAGGAGGTTCACCCCTCCACTTT; clone_size: .; j_call: TRBJ1-6; v_call: TRBV25-1; d_call: .
cdr3_aa: CASSFEQGGLNLGEQYF; cdr3_nt: TGTGCCAGCAGCTTTGAGCAGGGAGGTCTGAACTTGGGGGAGCAGTACTTC; clone_size: .; j_call: TRBJ2-7; v_call: TRBV5-6; d_call: .
cdr3_aa: CASSPGSGRPPDTQYF; cdr3_nt: TGTGCCAGCTCACCTGGGAGCGGGAGGCCGCCAGATACGCAGTATTTT; clone_size: once; j_call: TRBJ2-3; v_call: TRBV18; d_call: TRBD2
cdr3_aa: CASSSREKYGYTF; cdr3_nt: TGTGCCAGCAGCTCGCGGGAGAAGTATGGCTACACCTTC; clone_size: .; j_call: TRBJ1-2; v_call: TRBV11-2; d_call: .
cdr3_aa: CASSQGTSGSHETQYF; cdr3_nt: TGCGCCAGCAGCCAAGGGACTAGCGGGAGTCACGAGACCCAGTACTTC; clone_size: .; j_call: TRBJ2-5; v_call: TRBV4-1; d_call: TRBD2
cdr3_aa: CASSFKLGETQYF; cdr3_nt: TGTGCCAGCAGCTTCAAACTAGGGGAGACCCAGTACTTC; clone_size: .; j_call: TRBJ2-5; v_call: TRBV7-3; d_call: .
cdr3_aa: CASSLGQATNEKLFF; cdr3_nt: TGCGCCAGCAGCTTAGGACAGGCAACTAATGAAAAACTGTTTTTT; clone_size: .; j_call: TRBJ1-4; v_call: TRBV5-1; d_call: TRBD1
cdr3_aa: CASSPGTGANVLTF; cdr3_nt: TGTGCCAGCAGCCCAGGGACTGGGGCCAACGTCCTGACTTTC; clone_size: .; j_call: TRBJ2-6; v_call: TRBV7-3; d_call: .
cdr3_aa: CASSRKRDSHGEQYF; cdr3_nt: TGTGCCAGCAGCCGTAAGCGGGACTCTCACGGGGAGCAGTACTTC; clone_size: .; j_call: TRBJ2-7; v_call: TRBV11-1; d_call: TRBD2
cdr3_aa: CASSLKGLAGGRVQETQYF; cdr3_nt: TGCGCCAGCAGCTTGAAGGGACTAGCGGGAGGCCGGGTCCAAGAGACCCAGTACTTC; clone_size: .; j_call: TRBJ2-5; v_call: TRBV5-1; d_call: TRBD2
cdr3_aa: CASSNAAQGSNQPQHF; cdr3_nt: TGTGCCAGCAGCAACGCCGCCCAGGGGTCCAATCAGCCCCAGCATTTT; clone_size: .; j_call: TRBJ1-5; v_call: TRBV27; d_call: .
cdr3_aa: CASSLSPLDRGDEQYF; cdr3_nt: TGCGCCAGCAGCTTGAGCCCCCTGGACAGGGGTGACGAGCAGTACTTC; clone_size: .; j_call: TRBJ2-7; v_call: TRBV5-1; d_call: TRBD1
cdr3_aa: CSSSLGQGEAFF; cdr3_nt: TGTTCCAGCAGCTTAGGACAGGGTGAAGCTTTCTTT; clone_size: .; j_call: TRBJ1-1; v_call: TRBV7-9; d_call: TRBD1
cdr3_aa: CASSRHSRTEAFF; cdr3_nt: TGTGCCAGCAGCCGCCATAGTCGGACTGAAGCTTTCTTT; clone_size: .; j_call: TRBJ1-1; v_call: TRBV11-3; d_call: .
cdr3_aa: CASTAGGRRAGAGDTQYF; cdr3_nt: TGTGCCAGCACCGCGGGTGGCCGTCGGGCGGGAGCGGGAGATACGCAGTATTTT; clone_size: .; j_call: TRBJ2-3; v_call: TRBV2; d_call: TRBD2
cdr3_aa: CASNPTGEGEQFF; cdr3_nt: TGTGCCAGCAACCCGACAGGGGAGGGTGAGCAGTTCTTC; clone_size: .; j_call: TRBJ2-1; v_call: TRBV2; d_call: .
cdr3_aa: CASRSRDRDSNQPQHF; cdr3_nt: TGTGCCAGCAGATCCCGGGACAGAGATAGCAATCAGCCCCAGCATTTT; clone_size: .; j_call: TRBJ1-5; v_call: TRBV27; d_call: TRBD1
cdr3_aa: CASSWTSGRYNEQFF; cdr3_nt: TGTGCCAGCAGTTGGACTAGCGGGAGATACAATGAGCAGTTCTTC; clone_size: .; j_call: TRBJ2-1; v_call: TRBV6-5; d_call: TRBD2
cdr3_aa: CASSVGQPKNTGELFF; cdr3_nt: TGTGCCAGTAGTGTAGGACAACCTAAGAACACCGGGGAGCTGTTTTTT; clone_size: .; j_call: TRBJ2-2; v_call: TRBV19; d_call: .
cdr3_aa: CASSSSRTGWNEQYF; cdr3_nt: TGTGCCAGCAGCTCGAGCCGGACAGGGTGGAACGAGCAGTACTTC; clone_size: .; j_call: TRBJ2-7; v_call: TRBV5-6; d_call: TRBD1
cdr3_aa: CASSEELRGEQYF; cdr3_nt: TGTGCCAGCAGTGAGGAATTGCGGGGCGAGCAGTACTTC; clone_size: .; j_call: TRBJ2-7; v_call: TRBV27; d_call: .
cdr3_aa: CASSRSRTDTQYF; cdr3_nt: TGCGCCAGCAGCCGTTCCAGGACAGATACGCAGTATTTT; clone_size: .; j_call: TRBJ2-3; v_call: TRBV4-1; d_call: .
cdr3_aa: CASRRAGAEETQYF; cdr3_nt: TGCGCCAGCAGGAGAGCGGGAGCAGAAGAGACCCAGTACTTC; clone_size: .; j_call: TRBJ2-5; v_call: TRBV5-1; d_call: TRBD2
cdr3_aa: CASSLVGSYTIYF; cdr3_nt: TGTGCCAGCAGCTTAGTCGGTAGTTACACCATATATTTT; clone_size: .; j_call: TRBJ1-3; v_call: TRBV11-2; d_call: .
cdr3_aa: CASSRVPSSSGQETQYF; cdr3_nt: TGCGCCAGCAGCCGAGTACCGTCCTCTAGCGGCCAAGAGACCCAGTACTTC; clone_size: .; j_call: TRBJ2-5; v_call: TRBV5-1; d_call: TRBD2
cdr3_aa: CASSFGESSSYNEQFF; cdr3_nt: TGTGCCAGCAGTTTTGGGGAGTCAAGCTCCTACAATGAGCAGTTCTTC; clone_size: once; j_call: TRBJ2-1; v_call: TRBV27; d_call: .
cdr3_aa: CASSLLATYGYTF; cdr3_nt: TGTGCCAGCAGCCTGCTGGCCACATATGGCTACACCTTC; clone_size: .; j_call: TRBJ1-2; v_call: TRBV7-2; d_call: .
cdr3_aa: CASSFDLSSTEAFF; cdr3_nt: TGCGCCAGCAGCTTTGACCTTTCTAGCACTGAAGCTTTCTTT; clone_size: .; j_call: TRBJ1-1; v_call: TRBV5-1; d_call: .
cdr3_aa: CASRHSGTGGYGYTF; cdr3_nt: TGTGCCAGCAGGCACTCCGGGACAGGGGGCTATGGCTACACCTTC; clone_size: .; j_call: TRBJ1-2; v_call: TRBV28; d_call: TRBD1
cdr3_aa: CASSLVGSTGPNTEAFF; cdr3_nt: TGTGCCAGCAGCTTAGTCGGATCGACAGGTCCGAACACTGAAGCTTTCTTT; clone_size: .; j_call: TRBJ1-1; v_call: TRBV7-9; d_call: .
cdr3_aa: CASRLRGPGNEQFF; cdr3_nt: TGTGCCAGCAGACTCAGGGGGCCCGGCAATGAGCAGTTCTTC; clone_size: .; j_call: TRBJ2-1; v_call: TRBV6-5; d_call: TRBD1
cdr3_aa: CASSNPTGSLAGELFF; cdr3_nt: TGTGCCAGCAGCAACCCGACAGGAAGTCTTGCCGGGGAGCTGTTTTTT; clone_size: .; j_call: TRBJ2-2; v_call: TRBV5-4; d_call: .
cdr3_aa: CASSLARTGSGQPQHF; cdr3_nt: TGTGCCAGCAGCTTAGCGCGGACAGGTTCGGGGCAGCCCCAGCATTTT; clone_size: .; j_call: TRBJ1-5; v_call: TRBV7-2; d_call: TRBD1
cdr3_aa: CASSSRGTGTSGNTIYF; cdr3_nt: TGTGCCAGTAGTTCTCGGGGGACAGGGACCTCTGGAAACACCATATATTTT; clone_size: .; j_call: TRBJ1-3; v_call: TRBV19; d_call: TRBD1
cdr3_aa: CASSPGFSTDTQYF; cdr3_nt: TGTGCCAGCAGTCCAGGGTTTAGCACAGATACGCAGTATTTT; clone_size: .; j_call: TRBJ2-3; v_call: TRBV11-2; d_call: .
cdr3_aa: CARGTNYNSPLHF; cdr3_nt: TGTGCCAGGGGGACAAACTATAATTCACCCCTCCACTTT; clone_size: .; j_call: TRBJ1-6; v_call: TRBV2; d_call: .
cdr3_aa: CASSLRRLEQYF; cdr3_nt: TGTGCCAGCAGTTTACGCAGACTCGAGCAGTACTTC; clone_size: .; j_call: TRBJ2-7; v_call: TRBV28; d_call: .
cdr3_aa: CASSISGQGGTLYGYTF; cdr3_nt: TGTGCCAGTAGTATCTCGGGACAGGGCGGTACCCTCTATGGCTACACCTTC; clone_size: .; j_call: TRBJ1-2; v_call: TRBV19; d_call: TRBD1
cdr3_aa: CASSSRLAGGPTDAQYF; cdr3_nt: TGCGCCAGCAGCTCCCGACTAGCGGGAGGGCCGACAGATGCGCAGTATTTT; clone_size: .; j_call: TRBJ2-3; v_call: TRBV5-1; d_call: TRBD2
cdr3_aa: CASSERTSGSPETQYF; cdr3_nt: TGTGCCAGCAGTGAGCGTACTAGCGGGAGCCCCGAGACCCAGTACTTC; clone_size: .; j_call: TRBJ2-5; v_call: TRBV6-4; d_call: TRBD2
cdr3_aa: CAAGTSGNEQFF; cdr3_nt: TGTGCCGCCGGGACTAGCGGCAATGAGCAGTTCTTC; clone_size: .; j_call: TRBJ2-1; v_call: TRBV19; d_call: TRBD2
cdr3_aa: CASSDQQGFGRDTQYF; cdr3_nt: TGTGCCAGCAGTGATCAACAGGGGTTCGGTAGGGATACGCAGTATTTT; clone_size: few; j_call: TRBJ2-3; v_call: TRBV2; d_call: TRBD1
cdr3_aa: CASSQWTGMYEQYF; cdr3_nt: TGCGCCAGCAGCCAATGGACAGGAATGTACGAGCAGTACTTC; clone_size: .; j_call: TRBJ2-7; v_call: TRBV4-1; d_call: TRBD1
cdr3_aa: CASSTPTSGSHSSYEQYF; cdr3_nt: TGTGCCAGCAGCACCCCAACTAGCGGGAGCCATAGCTCCTACGAGCAGTACTTC; clone_size: .; j_call: TRBJ2-7; v_call: TRBV21-1; d_call: .
cdr3_aa: CASSVSGGRETQYF; cdr3_nt: TGTGCCAGCAGCGTATCAGGGGGGCGAGAGACCCAGTACTTC; clone_size: .; j_call: TRBJ2-5; v_call: TRBV9; d_call: .
cdr3_aa: CASSARAGFTEAFF; cdr3_nt: TGTGCCAGCAGCGCAAGGGCAGGGTTTACTGAAGCTTTCTTT; clone_size: .; j_call: TRBJ1-1; v_call: TRBV5-5; d_call: .
cdr3_aa: CASSLAYGGVSGANVLTF; cdr3_nt: TGTGCCAGCAGCTTAGCGTATGGGGGGGTATCTGGGGCCAACGTCCTGACTTTC; clone_size: .; j_call: TRBJ2-6; v_call: TRBV7-9; d_call: TRBD2
cdr3_aa: CASSFPGPTGNTIYF; cdr3_nt: TGTGCCAGCAGTTTCCCAGGGCCTACTGGAAACACCATATATTTT; clone_size: .; j_call: TRBJ1-3; v_call: TRBV28; d_call: .
cdr3_aa: CASGLAPGLGFYNEQFF; cdr3_nt: TGTGCTAGTGGTTTGGCTCCGGGACTAGGCTTCTACAATGAGCAGTTCTTC; clone_size: .; j_call: TRBJ2-1; v_call: TRBV12-5; d_call: TRBD2
cdr3_aa: CASSRWGQLQETQYF; cdr3_nt: TGTGCCAGCAGCCGCTGGGGGCAGCTCCAAGAGACCCAGTACTTC; clone_size: .; j_call: TRBJ2-5; v_call: TRBV21-1; d_call: .
cdr3_aa: CASSPRQGIIGTGELFF; cdr3_nt: TGCGCCAGCAGCCCCCGGCAGGGGATAATTGGCACCGGGGAGCTGTTTTTT; clone_size: once; j_call: TRBJ2-2; v_call: TRBV4-1; d_call: .
cdr3_aa: CASSLYRQGLRSDTQYF; cdr3_nt: TGCGCCAGCAGCCTCTACCGACAGGGATTAAGGTCAGATACGCAGTATTTT; clone_size: .; j_call: TRBJ2-3; v_call: TRBV5-1; d_call: TRBD1
cdr3_aa: CASRQGKSTEAFF; cdr3_nt: TGTGCCAGCAGACAGGGGAAGAGCACTGAAGCTTTCTTT; clone_size: .; j_call: TRBJ1-1; v_call: TRBV6-1; d_call: TRBD1
cdr3_aa: CASSIAEGDMNTEAFF; cdr3_nt: TGTGCCAGTAGTATCGCGGAAGGGGACATGAACACTGAAGCTTTCTTT; clone_size: .; j_call: TRBJ1-1; v_call: TRBV19; d_call: .
cdr3_aa: CASSPGLVRFNEQFF; cdr3_nt: TGTGCCAGCAGCCCGGGACTAGTCCGATTCAATGAGCAGTTCTTC; clone_size: .; j_call: TRBJ2-1; v_call: TRBV7-6; d_call: TRBD2